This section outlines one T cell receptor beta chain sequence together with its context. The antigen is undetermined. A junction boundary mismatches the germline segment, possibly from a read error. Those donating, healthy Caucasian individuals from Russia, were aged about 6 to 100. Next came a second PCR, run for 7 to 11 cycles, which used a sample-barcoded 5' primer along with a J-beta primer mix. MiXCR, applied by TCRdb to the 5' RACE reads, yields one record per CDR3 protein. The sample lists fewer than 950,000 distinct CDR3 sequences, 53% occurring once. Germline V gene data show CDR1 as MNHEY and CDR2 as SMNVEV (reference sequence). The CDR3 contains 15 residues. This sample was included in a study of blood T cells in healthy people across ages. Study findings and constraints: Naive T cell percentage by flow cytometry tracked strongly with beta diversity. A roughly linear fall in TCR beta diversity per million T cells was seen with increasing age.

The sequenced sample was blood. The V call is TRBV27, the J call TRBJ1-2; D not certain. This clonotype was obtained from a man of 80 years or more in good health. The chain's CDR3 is CASSPLGGPVYGYTF. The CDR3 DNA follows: TGCGCCAGCAGTCCCCTCGGAGGGCCCGTCTATGGCTACACCTTC.